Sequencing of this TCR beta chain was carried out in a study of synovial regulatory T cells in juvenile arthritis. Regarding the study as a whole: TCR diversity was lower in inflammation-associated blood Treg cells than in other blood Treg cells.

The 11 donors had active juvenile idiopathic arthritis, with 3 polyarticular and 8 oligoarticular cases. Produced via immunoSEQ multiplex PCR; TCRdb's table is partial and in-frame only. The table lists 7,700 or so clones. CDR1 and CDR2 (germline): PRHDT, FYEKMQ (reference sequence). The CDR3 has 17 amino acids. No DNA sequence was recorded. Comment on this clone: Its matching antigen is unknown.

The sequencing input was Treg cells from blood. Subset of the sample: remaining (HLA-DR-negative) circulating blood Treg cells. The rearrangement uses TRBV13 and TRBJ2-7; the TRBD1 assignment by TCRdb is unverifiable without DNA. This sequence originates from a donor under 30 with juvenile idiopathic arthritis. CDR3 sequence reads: CASSLESVGAVSHEQYF. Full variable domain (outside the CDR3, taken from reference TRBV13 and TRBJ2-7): AAGVIQSPRHLIKEKRETATLKCYPIPRHDTVYWYQQGPGQDPQFLISFYEKMQSDKGSIPDRFSAQQFSDYHSELNMSSLELGDSALYFCASSLESVGAVSHEQYFGPGTRLTVT.